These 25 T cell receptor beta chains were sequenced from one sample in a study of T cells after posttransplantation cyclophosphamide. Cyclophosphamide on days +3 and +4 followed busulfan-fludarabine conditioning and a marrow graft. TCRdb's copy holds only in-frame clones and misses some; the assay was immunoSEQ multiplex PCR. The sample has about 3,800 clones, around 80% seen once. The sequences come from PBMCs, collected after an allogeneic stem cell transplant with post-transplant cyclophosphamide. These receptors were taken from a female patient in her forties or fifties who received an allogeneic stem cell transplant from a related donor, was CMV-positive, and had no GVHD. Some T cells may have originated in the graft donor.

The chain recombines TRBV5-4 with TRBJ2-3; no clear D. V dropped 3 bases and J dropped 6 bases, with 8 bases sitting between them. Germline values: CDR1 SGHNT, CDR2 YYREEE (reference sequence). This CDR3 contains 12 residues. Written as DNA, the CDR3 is TGTGCCAGCAGCTCCCTTTCCGATACGCAGTATTTT. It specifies CASSSLSDTQYF.

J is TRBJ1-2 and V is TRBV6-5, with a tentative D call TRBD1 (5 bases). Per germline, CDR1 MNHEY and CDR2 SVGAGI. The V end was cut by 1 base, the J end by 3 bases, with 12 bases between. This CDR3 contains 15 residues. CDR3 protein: CASSYWGGGDYGYTF. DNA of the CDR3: TGTGCCAGCAGTTACTGGGGGGGAGGCGACTATGGCTACACCTTC.

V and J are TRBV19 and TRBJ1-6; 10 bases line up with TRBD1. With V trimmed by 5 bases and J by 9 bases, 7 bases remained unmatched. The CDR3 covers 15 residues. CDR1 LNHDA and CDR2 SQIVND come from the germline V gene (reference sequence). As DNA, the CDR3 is TGTGCCAGTAGTCCAGACAGGGGGCGAATTTCACCCCTCCACTTT. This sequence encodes CASSPDRGRISPLHF.

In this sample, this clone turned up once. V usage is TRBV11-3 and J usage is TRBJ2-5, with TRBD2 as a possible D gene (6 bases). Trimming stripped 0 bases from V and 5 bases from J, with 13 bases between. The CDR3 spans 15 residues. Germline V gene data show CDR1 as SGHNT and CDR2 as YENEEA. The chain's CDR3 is CASSLDGGKRETQYF. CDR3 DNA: TGTGCCAGCAGCTTAGACGGGGGAAAACGGGAGACCCAGTACTTC.

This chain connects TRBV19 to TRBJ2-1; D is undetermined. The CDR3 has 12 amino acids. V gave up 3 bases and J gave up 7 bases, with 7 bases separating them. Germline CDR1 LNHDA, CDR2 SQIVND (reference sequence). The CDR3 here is CASSMPVNEQFF. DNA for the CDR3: TGTGCCAGTAGTATGCCGGTTAATGAGCAGTTCTTC.

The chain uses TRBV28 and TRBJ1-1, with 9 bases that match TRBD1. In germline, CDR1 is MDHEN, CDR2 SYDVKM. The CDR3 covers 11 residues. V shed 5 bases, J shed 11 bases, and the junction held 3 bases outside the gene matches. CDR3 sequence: CASSGDREAFF. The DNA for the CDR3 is TGTGCCAGCAGTGGGGACAGGGAGGCTTTCTTT.

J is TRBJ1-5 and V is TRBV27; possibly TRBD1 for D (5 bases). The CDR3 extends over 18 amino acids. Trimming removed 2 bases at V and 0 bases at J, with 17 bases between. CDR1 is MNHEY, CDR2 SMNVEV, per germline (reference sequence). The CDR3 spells CASSLKSPGPYSNQPQHF. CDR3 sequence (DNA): TGTGCCAGCAGTTTAAAGTCCCCAGGGCCCTATAGCAATCAGCCCCAGCATTTT.

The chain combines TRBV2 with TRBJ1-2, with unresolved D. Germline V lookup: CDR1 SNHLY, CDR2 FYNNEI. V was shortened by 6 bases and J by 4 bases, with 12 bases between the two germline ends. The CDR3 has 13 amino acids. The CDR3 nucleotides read TGTGCCAGCAGCCTGAGGAGCCTCTATGGCTACACCTTC. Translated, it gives CASSLRSLYGYTF.

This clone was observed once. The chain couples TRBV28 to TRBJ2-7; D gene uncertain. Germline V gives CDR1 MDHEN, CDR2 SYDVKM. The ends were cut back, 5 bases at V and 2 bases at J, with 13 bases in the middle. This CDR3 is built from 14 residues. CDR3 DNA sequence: TGTGCCAGCAGTCCCGAGATGCGGACCTACGAGCAGTACTTC. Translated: CASSPEMRTYEQYF.

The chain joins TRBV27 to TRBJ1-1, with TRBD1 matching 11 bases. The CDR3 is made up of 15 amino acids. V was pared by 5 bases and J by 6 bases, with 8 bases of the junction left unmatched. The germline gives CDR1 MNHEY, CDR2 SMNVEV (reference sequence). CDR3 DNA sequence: TGTGCCAGCAGTCCGTGGACAGGGGGCGTCGCTGAAGCTTTCTTT. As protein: CASSPWTGGVAEAFF.

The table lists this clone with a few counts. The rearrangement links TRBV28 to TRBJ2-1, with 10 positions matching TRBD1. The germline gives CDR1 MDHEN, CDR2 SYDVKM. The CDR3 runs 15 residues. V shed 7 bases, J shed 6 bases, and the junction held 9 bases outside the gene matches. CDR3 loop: CASTPGQGISNEQFF. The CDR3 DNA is TGTGCCAGCACCCCGGGACAGGGGATTTCCAATGAGCAGTTCTTC.

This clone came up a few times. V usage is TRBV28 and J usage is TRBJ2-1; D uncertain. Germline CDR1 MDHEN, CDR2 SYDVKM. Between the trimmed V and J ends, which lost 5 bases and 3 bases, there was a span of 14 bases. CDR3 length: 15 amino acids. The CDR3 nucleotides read TGTGCCAGCAGTCCCCCTGTCATCGGCTACAATGAGCAGTTCTTC. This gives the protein CASSPPVIGYNEQFF. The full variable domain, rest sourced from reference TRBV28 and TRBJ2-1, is DVKVTQSSRYLVKRTGEKVFLECVQDMDHENMFWYRQDPGLGLRLIYFSYDVKMKEKGDIPEGYSVSREKKERFSLILESASTNQTSMYLCASSPPVIGYNEQFFGPGTRLTVL.

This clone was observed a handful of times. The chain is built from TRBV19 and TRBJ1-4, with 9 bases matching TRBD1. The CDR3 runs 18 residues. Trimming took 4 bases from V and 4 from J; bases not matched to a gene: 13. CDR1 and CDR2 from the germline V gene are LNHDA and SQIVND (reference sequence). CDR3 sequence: CASSTESRDREGNEKLFF. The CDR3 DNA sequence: TGTGCCAGTAGTACCGAGTCCCGGGACAGGGAAGGTAATGAAAAACTGTTTTTT.

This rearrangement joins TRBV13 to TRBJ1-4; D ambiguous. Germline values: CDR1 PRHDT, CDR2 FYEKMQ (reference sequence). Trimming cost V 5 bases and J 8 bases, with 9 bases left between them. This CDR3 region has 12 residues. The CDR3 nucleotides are TGTGCCAGCAGCCGAGATAACGAAAAACTGTTTTTT. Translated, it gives CASSRDNEKLFF.

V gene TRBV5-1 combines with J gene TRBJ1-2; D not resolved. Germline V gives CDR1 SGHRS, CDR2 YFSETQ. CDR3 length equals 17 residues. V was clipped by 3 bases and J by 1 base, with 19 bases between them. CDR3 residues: CASSSPSGGAVNYGYTF. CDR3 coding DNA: TGCGCCAGCAGCTCCCCATCCGGAGGCGCGGTTAACTATGGCTACACCTTC.

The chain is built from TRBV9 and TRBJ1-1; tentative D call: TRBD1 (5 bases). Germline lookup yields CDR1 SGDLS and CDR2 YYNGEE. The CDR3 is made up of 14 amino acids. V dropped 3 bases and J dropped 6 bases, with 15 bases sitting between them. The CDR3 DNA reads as TGTGCCAGCAGCGAATCGGGGGTGGGCGCTGAAGCTTTCTTT. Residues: CASSESGVGAEAFF.

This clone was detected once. In DNA, the CDR3 is TGTGCCAGCAGCAGCGACAGCACTGAAGCTTTCTTT. As protein: CASSSDSTEAFF. The gene calls are TRBV7-6 and TRBJ1-1, with D possibly being TRBD1 (5 bases). Per the germline V gene, CDR1 is SGHVS and CDR2 is FNYEAQ. Trimming took 5 bases from V and 4 from J, leaving 8 bases between them. This CDR3 region has 12 residues.

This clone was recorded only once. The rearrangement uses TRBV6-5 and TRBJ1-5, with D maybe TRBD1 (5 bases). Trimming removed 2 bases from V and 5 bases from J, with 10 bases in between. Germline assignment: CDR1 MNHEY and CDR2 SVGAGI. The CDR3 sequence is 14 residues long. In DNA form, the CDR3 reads TGTGCCAGCAGTTACGGCAGGGATTATCAGCCCCAGCATTTT. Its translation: CASSYGRDYQPQHF.

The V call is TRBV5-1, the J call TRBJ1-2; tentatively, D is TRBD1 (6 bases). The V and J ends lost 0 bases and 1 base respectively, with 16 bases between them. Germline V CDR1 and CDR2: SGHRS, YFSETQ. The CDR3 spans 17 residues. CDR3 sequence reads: CASSLGLRTDRNYGYTF. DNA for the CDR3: TGCGCCAGCAGCTTGGGGTTGAGGACAGATCGTAACTATGGCTACACCTTC.

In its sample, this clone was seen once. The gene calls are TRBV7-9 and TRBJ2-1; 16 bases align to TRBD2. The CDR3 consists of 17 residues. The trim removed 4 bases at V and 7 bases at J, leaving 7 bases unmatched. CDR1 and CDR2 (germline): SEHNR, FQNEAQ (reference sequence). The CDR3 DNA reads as TGTGCCAGCAGCTCCCAGGGACTAGCGGGAGGGGATAATGAGCAGTTCTTC. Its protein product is CASSSQGLAGGDNEQFF.

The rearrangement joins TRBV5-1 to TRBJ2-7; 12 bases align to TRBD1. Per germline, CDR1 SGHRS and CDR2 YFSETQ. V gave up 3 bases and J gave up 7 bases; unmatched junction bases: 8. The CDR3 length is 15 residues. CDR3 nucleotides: TGCGCCAGCAGCTACGAGGGGACAGGGGGCTGGGAGCAGTACTTC. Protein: CASSYEGTGGWEQYF. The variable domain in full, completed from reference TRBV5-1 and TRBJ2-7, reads KAGVTQTPRYLIKTRGQQVTLSCSPISGHRSVSWYQQTPGQGLQFLFEYFSETQRNKGNFPGRFSGRQFSNSRSEMNVSTLELGDSALYLCASSYEGTGGWEQYFGPGTRLTVT.

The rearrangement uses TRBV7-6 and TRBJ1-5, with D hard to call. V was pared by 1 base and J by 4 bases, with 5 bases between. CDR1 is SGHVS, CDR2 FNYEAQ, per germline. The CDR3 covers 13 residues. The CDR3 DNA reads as TGTGCCAGCAGCTTAGGGCGGAATCAGCCCCAGCATTTT. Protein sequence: CASSLGRNQPQHF. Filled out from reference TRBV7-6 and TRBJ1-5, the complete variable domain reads GAGVSQSPRYKVTKRGQDVALRCDPISGHVSLYWYRQALGQGPEFLTYFNYEAQQDKSGLPNDRFSAERPEGSISTLTIQRTEQRDSAMYRCASSLGRNQPQHFGDGTRLSIL.

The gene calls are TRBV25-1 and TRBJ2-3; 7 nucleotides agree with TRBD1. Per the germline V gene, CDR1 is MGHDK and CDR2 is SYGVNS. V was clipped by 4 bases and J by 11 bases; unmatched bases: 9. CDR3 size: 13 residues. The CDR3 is CASSGYQGDGQYF. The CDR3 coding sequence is TGTGCCAGCAGTGGGTACCAGGGGGATGGGCAGTATTTT.

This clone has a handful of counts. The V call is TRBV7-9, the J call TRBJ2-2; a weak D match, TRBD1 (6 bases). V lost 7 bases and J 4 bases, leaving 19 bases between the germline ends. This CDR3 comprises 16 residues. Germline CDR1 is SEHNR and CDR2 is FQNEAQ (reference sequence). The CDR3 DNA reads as TGTGCCAGCATCCTGAGCCTGGGGGCTGGCACCGGGGAGCTGTTTTTT. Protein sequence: CASILSLGAGTGELFF. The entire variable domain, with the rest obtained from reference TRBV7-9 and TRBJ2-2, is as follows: DTGVSQNPRHKITKRGQNVTFRCDPISEHNRLYWYRQTLGQGPEFLTYFQNEAQLEKSRLLSDRFSAERPKGSFSTLEIQRTEQGDSAMYLCASILSLGAGTGELFFGEGSRLTVL.

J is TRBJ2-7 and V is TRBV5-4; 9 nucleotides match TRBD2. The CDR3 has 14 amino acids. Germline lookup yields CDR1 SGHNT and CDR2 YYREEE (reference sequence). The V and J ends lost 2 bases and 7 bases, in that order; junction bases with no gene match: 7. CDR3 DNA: TGTGCCAGCAGCTTCGTAGGAGCGGGGGGTGAGCAGTACTTC. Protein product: CASSFVGAGGEQYF.